Shown below are 29 T cell receptor beta chains from a single sample sequenced in a study of response to subunit inactivated influenza vaccine (dated by TCRdb to 2016 to 2018). The library was prepared using RT-PCR. Instrument on record: Illumina HiSeq 2500. TCRdb ran its own pipeline on the public reads, namely fastp trimming at Q25 and MiXCR clone calling, and kept in-frame beta chains. Rows with one shared CDR3 protein collapse into an entry with the most common genes and DNA. The sample yields 630,000 or so distinct CDR3 sequences; approximately 14% were counted once. Approximately 10% of the sample lies in the top ten. Sequencing used PBMCs from blood, obtained about 12 days after vaccination. The receptor set was obtained from a man aged 50 or older who received an inactivated influenza vaccine. Donor details come from another sample of the same person, matched by shared clones.

The chain recombines TRBV10-3 with TRBJ2-7, with D possibly being TRBD1 or TRBD2 (5 bases each). This CDR3 spans 15 amino acids. The germline V gene has CDR1 ENHRY and CDR2 SYGVKD. V was cut by 7 bases and J by 3 bases, with 19 bases left in between. This CDR3 is CAINEGLTPLYEQYF. Written as DNA, the CDR3 is TGTGCCATCAACGAGGGGCTCACCCCCCTCTACGAGCAGTACTTC.

The rearrangement links TRBV28 to TRBJ1-2; TRBD1 agrees at 7 bases. Germline V gives CDR1 MDHEN, CDR2 SYDVKM. CDR3 size: 16 residues. Losses at the gene ends were 7 bases for V and 4 bases for J; bases not matched to a gene: 15. The CDR3 bases are TGTGCCAGCACCTCTCTCCAGGGGGGGCTGAGCTATGGCTACACCTTC. Translated: CASTSLQGGLSYGYTF.

Turning to this clonotype: One end of the junction does not line up with germline, which may come from a read error. The chain employs TRBV7-7 and TRBJ2-1, with D possibly being TRBD1 (5 bases). Per germline, CDR1 SSHAT and CDR2 FNYEAQ (reference sequence). This CDR3 has 15 amino acids. This CDR3 reads CASSLGQGFNNEQFF. In nucleotides, the CDR3 is TGTGCTAGCAGCTTAGGGCAGGGATTCAACAATGAGCAGTTCTTC.

The chain uses TRBV5-1 and TRBJ2-5; the D is unclear. Germline V gene sequence: CDR1 SGHRS, CDR2 YFSETQ. Deletions cut 2 bases from V and 2 bases from J, with 16 bases between. CDR3 size: 16 residues. CDR3 DNA sequence: TGCGCCAGCAGCTTCTGGGGTCTAACTGTTCAAGAGACCCAGTACTTC. Encoded protein: CASSFWGLTVQETQYF.

V is TRBV7-9 and J is TRBJ2-7; D may match TRBD1 or TRBD2 (5 bases each). CDR1 is SEHNR, CDR2 FQNEAQ, per germline (reference sequence). The CDR3 loop spans 15 amino acids. V dropped 1 base and J dropped 4 bases, with 14 bases sitting between them. CDR3 in DNA: TGTGCCAGCAGCTTAGGGACGGGGCTATGGTACGAGCAGTACTTC. This sequence encodes CASSLGTGLWYEQYF.

This clonotype has only a few counts. The chain combines TRBV30 with TRBJ2-1; 7 bases agree with TRBD2. After removal of 2 bases from V and 2 bases from J, the junction contained 6 bases not matched to a gene. The V gene's germline CDR1 is GTSNPN and CDR2 SVGIG (reference sequence). The length of the CDR3 is 15 residues. CDR3 amino acids: CAWSTIAGAYNEQFF. CDR3 DNA: TGTGCCTGGAGTACCATAGCGGGTGCCTACAATGAGCAGTTCTTC.

This clonotype occurred many times. The chain recombines TRBV12-3 or TRBV12-4 with TRBJ2-3; 11 nucleotides agree with TRBD2. The CDR3 consists of 16 residues. After removal of 7 bases from V and 4 bases from J, the junction contained 10 bases not matched to a gene. For the CDR3, the DNA is TGTGCCAGCACCCCTTCCGGGACTAGCGGTGCAGATACGCAGTATTTT. This sequence encodes CASTPSGTSGADTQYF.

The table lists this clonotype with many counts. The chain recombines TRBV18 with TRBJ2-1; weak D call: TRBD2 (5 bases). CDR1 KGHSH and CDR2 LQKENI come from the germline V gene. V was shortened by 0 bases and J by 5 bases, with 8 bases between the two germline ends. This CDR3 region has 14 residues. The CDR3: CASSPPTSNNEQFF. The CDR3 nucleotides are TGTGCCAGCTCACCACCTACTAGTAACAATGAGCAGTTCTTC.

This clonotype turned up a few times. The rearrangement links TRBV3-1 to TRBJ2-1; 8 bases line up with TRBD2. Trimming cost V 0 bases and J 1 base; bases outside gene matches: 2. The CDR3 runs to 16 residues. Germline CDR1 and CDR2: LGHDT and YNNKEL (reference sequence). The CDR3: CASSQDSGISYNEQFF. CDR3 in DNA: TGTGCCAGCAGCCAAGATAGCGGGATTTCCTACAATGAGCAGTTCTTC.

The chain recombines TRBV12-3 or TRBV12-4 with TRBJ1-1, with D maybe TRBD1 (5 bases). V lost 6 bases and J 4 bases, leaving 18 bases between the germline ends. This CDR3 has 15 residues. CDR3 nucleotides: TGTGCCAGCAGGACCGGGGGGGGATTCGGCACTGAAGCTTTCTTT. Translating gives CASRTGGGFGTEAFF.

This clonotype was observed a handful of times. This rearrangement joins TRBV7-2 to TRBJ2-3, with D hard to call. Trimming pared 6 bases from V and 1 base from J, leaving 14 bases between. This CDR3 spans 15 amino acids. Germline V gene sequence: CDR1 SGHTA, CDR2 FQGNSA. CDR3 residues: CASSNTRGGTDTQYF. The CDR3, as DNA: TGTGCCAGCAGTAACACCCGCGGAGGCACAGATACGCAGTATTTT.

V usage is TRBV7-2 and J usage is TRBJ2-6; D is unclear. Per germline, CDR1 SGHTA and CDR2 FQGNSA. The CDR3 loop spans 16 amino acids. V dropped 4 bases and J dropped 0 bases, with 10 bases sitting between them. The CDR3 loop is CASSSFRRSGANVLTF. DNA for the CDR3: TGTGCCAGCAGCTCCTTCCGACGCTCTGGGGCCAACGTCCTGACTTTC.

This clonotype was seen more than once but under ten times. The chain carries TRBV11-2 and TRBJ1-6; TRBD1 aligns across 7 bases. Germline CDR1 is SGHAT and CDR2 is FQNNGV. The CDR3 loop spans 16 amino acids. V gave up 5 bases and J gave up 1 base; unmatched junction bases: 5. The CDR3 loop reads CASSRQGESYNSPLHF. In DNA, the CDR3 is TGTGCCAGCAGCCGACAGGGAGAGTCCTATAATTCACCCCTCCACTTT.

The chain links TRBV2 to TRBJ2-3, with 8 bases identical to TRBD1. CDR1 SNHLY and CDR2 FYNNEI come from the germline V gene. This CDR3 spans 16 amino acids. The ends lost 5 bases at V and 2 bases at J; junction bases unmatched: 9. CDR3 region: CASSRDRLSFTDTQYF. The CDR3 DNA reads as TGTGCCAGCAGTCGGGACAGGCTATCTTTCACAGATACGCAGTATTTT.

The chain is built from TRBV4-3 and TRBJ2-7; TRBD1 aligns across 9 bases. CDR1 is LGHNA, CDR2 YSLEER, per germline. Germline trimming cut 4 bases from V and 1 base from J; bases unmatched to any gene: 8. This CDR3 is 16 amino acids long. CDR3 residues: CASSRGQGPLSYEQYF. The CDR3 nucleotides are TGCGCCAGCAGCCGAGGACAGGGGCCCCTTTCCTACGAGCAGTACTTC.

This clonotype came up a few times. This chain connects TRBV7-2 to TRBJ1-4; the D is unclear. Germline-derived CDR1 and CDR2 are SGHTA and FQGNSA. This CDR3 contains 13 residues. V was shortened by 1 base and J by 7 bases, with 7 bases between the two germline ends. The CDR3 coding sequence is TGTGCCAGCAGCTTAGGGGCGGCTGAAAAACTGTTTTTT. Protein product: CASSLGAAEKLFF. Looking up the rest from reference TRBV7-2 and TRBJ1-4 gives the full variable domain: GAGVSQSPSNKVTEKGKDVELRCDPISGHTALYWYRQSLGQGLEFLIYFQGNSAPDKSGLPSDRFSAERTGGSVSTLTIQRTQQEDSAVYLCASSLGAAEKLFFGSGTQLSVL.

This chain links TRBV19 with TRBJ2-7; 11 bases match TRBD1. Germline V lookup: CDR1 LNHDA, CDR2 SQIVND (reference sequence). The V and J ends lost 5 bases and 6 bases, in that order; junction bases with no gene match: 12. CDR3 length equals 16 residues. The CDR3 spells CASSRNPRTGGSEQYF. In DNA, the CDR3 is TGTGCCAGTAGTCGCAACCCCAGGACAGGGGGCAGCGAGCAGTACTTC.

V usage is TRBV5-1 and J usage is TRBJ2-3; D not resolved. CDR3 length: 16 residues. Trimming cost V 0 bases and J 0 bases, with 11 bases left between them. The germline gives CDR1 SGHRS, CDR2 YFSETQ. CDR3 in amino acids: CASSLALTPSTDTQYF. In nucleotides, the CDR3 is TGCGCCAGCAGCTTGGCCCTGACACCCAGCACAGATACGCAGTATTTT.

This clonotype was seen many times. The chain couples TRBV19 to TRBJ2-1; 11 bases agree with TRBD1. V trimming: 4 bases; J trimming: 5 bases; junction bases outside the gene matches: 4. CDR1 and CDR2 (germline): LNHDA, SQIVND (reference sequence). This CDR3 has 15 amino acids. The chain's CDR3 is CASSRPGQGDNEQFF. The CDR3 nucleotides are TGTGCCAGTAGTAGACCGGGACAGGGGGACAATGAGCAGTTCTTC. Looking up the rest from reference TRBV19 and TRBJ2-1 gives the full variable domain: DGGITQSPKYLFRKEGQNVTLSCEQNLNHDAMYWYRQDPGQGLRLIYYSQIVNDFQKGDIAEGYSVSREKKESFPLTVTSAQKNPTAFYLCASSRPGQGDNEQFFGPGTRLTVL.

This clonotype was seen a handful of times. The chain joins TRBV5-1 to TRBJ2-5; 8 bases agree with TRBD1. The CDR3 spans 14 residues. V lost 3 bases to trimming and J lost 3 bases; unmatched junction nucleotides: 4. Germline lookup yields CDR1 SGHRS and CDR2 YFSETQ. The CDR3 DNA sequence: TGCGCCAGCAGCTATGGGACAGGAGAAGAGACCCAGTACTTC. This encodes CASSYGTGEETQYF.

CDR3 sequence (DNA): TGTGCCAGCAGTGGATTCGGGGGGGTTGACATTCAGTACTTC. It translates to CASSGFGGVDIQYF. This rearrangement joins TRBV25-1 to TRBJ2-4; 8 bases fit TRBD2. The CDR3 is 14 residues long. The V and J ends lost 4 bases and 8 bases, in that order; junction bases with no gene match: 7. CDR1 MGHDK and CDR2 SYGVNS come from the germline V gene.

The V gene is TRBV7-2, the J gene TRBJ2-1; 7 bases map to TRBD1. The ends lost 5 bases at V and 4 bases at J; junction bases unmatched: 8. Germline loops: CDR1 SGHTA, CDR2 FQGNSA. The CDR3 extends over 15 amino acids. CDR3 amino acids: CASSLRQGPYNEQFF. DNA for the CDR3: TGTGCCAGCAGCCTAAGACAGGGCCCATACAATGAGCAGTTCTTC.

The chain combines TRBV4-3 with TRBJ2-6; D gene uncertain. CDR1 is LGHNA and CDR2 is YSLEER in the germline V gene. Trimming removed 3 bases from V and 0 bases from J, with 6 bases in between. CDR3 length: 15 amino acids. CDR3 in DNA: TGCGCCAGCAGCCAGCAGTCCTCTGGGGCCAACGTCCTGACTTTC. Translated: CASSQQSSGANVLTF.

The chain couples TRBV3-1 to TRBJ2-7, with 7 bases lining up with TRBD1. This CDR3 spans 14 amino acids. Germline V gene data show CDR1 as LGHDT and CDR2 as YNNKEL (reference sequence). V dropped 4 bases and J dropped 2; count of bases not matched to a gene: 5. CDR3 residues: CASSRGTETYEQYF. For the CDR3, the DNA is TGTGCCAGCAGCCGTGGGACAGAAACCTACGAGCAGTACTTC.

This clonotype was counted only a few times. V is TRBV7-9 and J is TRBJ2-5; D unresolved. This CDR3 spans 14 amino acids. Trimming removed 2 bases at V and 3 bases at J, with 10 bases between. From germline, CDR1 is SEHNR and CDR2 FQNEAQ (reference sequence). Here the CDR3 reads CASSLSSAKETQYF. In DNA, the CDR3 is TGTGCCAGCAGCTTAAGCTCGGCAAAAGAGACCCAGTACTTC.

The chain couples TRBV7-9 to TRBJ2-4, with D perhaps matching TRBD2 (6 bases). CDR3 length equals 14 residues. Germline values: CDR1 SEHNR, CDR2 FQNEAQ (reference sequence). Trimming removed 4 bases at V and 0 bases at J, with 7 bases between. CDR3 nucleotides: TGTGCCAGCAGCTCTAGCGTAGCCAAAAACATTCAGTACTTC. Translation gives CASSSSVAKNIQYF.

This chain links TRBV18 with TRBJ1-5; D is unclear. From germline, CDR1 is KGHSH and CDR2 LQKENI. V lost 5 bases to trimming and J lost 3 bases, with 14 bases between them. The CDR3 totals 15 residues. The CDR3 spells CASSSGPSPNQPQHF. CDR3 DNA sequence: TGTGCCAGCTCATCTGGACCGTCCCCCAATCAGCCCCAGCATTTT. Supplemented by reference TRBV18 and TRBJ1-5, the full variable domain reads NAGVMQNPRHLVRRRGQEARLRCSPMKGHSHVYWYRQLPEEGLKFMVYLQKENIIDESGMPKERFSAEFPKEGPSILRIQQVVRGDSAAYFCASSSGPSPNQPQHFGDGTRLSIL.

V and J are TRBV7-9 and TRBJ2-7; 10 positions agree with TRBD2. This CDR3 spans 16 amino acids. V dropped 5 bases and J dropped 0; count of bases not matched to a gene: 7. Germline-derived CDR1 and CDR2 are SEHNR and FQNEAQ (reference sequence). The CDR3 loop is CASSRGLAVSSYEQYF. The CDR3, as DNA: TGTGCCAGCAGCCGCGGACTAGCGGTTTCCTCCTACGAGCAGTACTTC.

A few counts support this clonotype. V gene TRBV11-2 combines with J gene TRBJ2-1; D gene unclear. Trimming took 1 base from V and 0 from J, leaving 10 bases between them. Germline V gene data show CDR1 as SGHAT and CDR2 as FQNNGV. The CDR3 runs 16 residues. The CDR3 region has the DNA TGTGCCAGCAGCTTAGTTTCGACAAGCTCCTACAATGAGCAGTTCTTC. Residues: CASSLVSTSSYNEQFF.